Listed here is a single T cell receptor (beta chain). Its antigen remains undetermined. The input lacks base qualities; no much larger clone sits a single base away. This sample's time point label indicates: newly diagnosed GD, antithyroid drugs for less than 3 months. RNA was extracted from PBMCs in TRIzol for both TCR sequencing and RNA sequencing. The diagnosis of Graves' disease was made according to American Thyroid Association guidelines. Recruitment of patients was carried out at an endocrinology department in Xi'an, China. Each patient gave about 9.1 milliliters of peripheral blood, collected in an EDTA anticoagulant tube. Ficoll Paque Plus density gradient separation was used to isolate PBMCs, and no further T cell sorting was done. An Agilent 2100 Bioanalyzer and agarose gel were used to check RNA quality, and a NanoDrop 2000 was used to measure RNA concentration. The data stem from a study of regulatory T cells in long-lasting Graves disease (dated by TCRdb to 2020 to 2023). Study-wide context: Patients with newly diagnosed Graves' disease had been on antithyroid drugs for under 3 months. Peripheral blood TCR sequencing and RNA sequencing compared persistent Graves' disease patients with newly diagnosed Graves' disease patients. The study was conducted in China and was registered as a clinical trial. TCR sequencing covered 13 persistent and around 20 newly diagnosed Graves' disease patients, around 35 samples in total.

From the cysteine through the phenylalanine, the CDR3 covers 14 amino acids. Only the CDR3 part of the read is kept: 42 bases, read in frame from the first base. From a lookup of the germline V gene, CDR1 and CDR2 are MRHNA and SNTAGT. Trimming removed 5 bases from V and 6 bases from J; the gene matches leave 8 bases unexplained. Receptors were amplified or captured by multiplex PCR. The run used an Illumina HiSeq 4000. iRepertoire HTBI primers and Arm-PCR amplification of CDR3 regions were used to construct TCR beta libraries. Gel purification was performed on PCR products prior to sequencing. The original pipeline was this. Gene usage analysis of CDR3 amino acid clonotypes relied on the 55 to 80 TRBV and about 15 TRBJ segments identified across samples. COPE and FqMerger were used to merge the filtered high-quality paired reads into contigs. BLAST was used to align contigs to the IMGT TRBV, TRBD and TRBJ reference genes, and CDR3 was defined following IMGT. Clonotypes above 0.1% frequency were classified as highly expanded clones. Repertoire diversity was measured by Shannon entropy, and V-J evenness by the Gini coefficient. Public clonotypes were defined as clonotypes shared by more than one individual. In-frame beta chains were kept once TCRdb had trimmed the public reads at Q25 with fastp and called clones with MiXCR. Identical CDR3 protein sequences are pooled into one entry, listed with their most common genes and DNA. TCRdb, rather than the study authors, made the V and J calls. Counted in this sample were under 800,000 distinct CDR3 sequences; 16% of them appeared once. The top ten clonotypes cover about 17% of the sample.

Findings and caveats that apply to the study as a whole: The authors noted that the small sample size was a limitation that may lower accuracy. Sequencing and analysis were limited to the TCR beta chain. Persistent Graves' disease patients showed lower TCR Shannon entropy and fewer highly expanded clones than newly diagnosed patients, suggesting clonal expansion. Preferential use of TRBV28, TRBJ1-2 and TRBJ2-5 was observed in persistent disease, whereas TRBV20-1 and TRBJ2-1 were favored in newly diagnosed disease. Persistent patients shared more public clonotypes among themselves (around 3,000) than newly diagnosed patients did (roughly 920). The study examined only peripheral blood because the primary lesion, thyroid tissue, could not be accessed.

These data also featured in a second study, about T cells in Graves' hyperthyroidism and ophthalmopathy. In that second paper, the authors write: Graves' hyperthyroidism was defined as stable when no progression to ophthalmopathy occurred over 18 months of follow-up. Hyperthyroidism patients were newly diagnosed, had a disease duration of under 2 months, and were aged 18 to 65 years. Patients with uncontrolled infections, other autoimmune diseases, pregnancy or lactation were excluded. Clinical symptoms, serum thyroxine and TRAb, thyroid ultrasound, and orbital computed tomography formed the basis for the diagnoses. A first-round RT-PCR of the TCR CDR3 used the HTBI primer set with the Qiagen OneStep RT-PCR kit. Most expanded thyroid clonotypes (frequency above 0.001) were also detected in blood, a finding suggesting that blood repertoires may reflect thyroid immune responses. Ophthalmopathy was separated from stable hyperthyroidism by a 13 V-J signature model, with approximately 85% sensitivity and roughly 81% specificity obtained in cross-validation and 80%/75% obtained in testing. During validation, the model predicted progression to ophthalmopathy a median of approximately six months ahead of onset, with more than 60% sensitivity and almost 75% specificity. A discovery cohort of roughly 100 patients, 43 with Graves' ophthalmopathy and approximately 55 with stable Graves' hyperthyroidism, was used to find distinguishing TCR V-J signatures. Prospective prediction of ophthalmopathy was tested in an independent validation cohort of under 20 hyperthyroidism patients and 17 patients who later progressed to ophthalmopathy. The approximately 100 discovery patients were divided at random into training and test sets in a 7:3 ratio. The study also compared thyroid tissue and blood T-cell repertoires from a handful of Graves' hyperthyroidism patients. Following sampling, methimazole starting at 30 mg daily was given to hyperthyroidism patients, and high-dose intravenous methylprednisolone was given to ophthalmopathy patients. Libraries were constructed in a second round of multiplex PCR, after which size selection and purification were carried out. Paired-end sequencing of the libraries was performed with 100 bp reads on an Illumina HiSeq2000. SOAPnuke was used to process the raw data, removing reads that contained adapters or uncalled bases, had a mean Phred below 15, or lacked an exact match to the constant primer or identifier. COPE v1.2.5 was used to merge high-quality paired reads, and clonotypes were defined as unique nucleotide sequences. Clonotypes were aligned to IMGT TRBV, TRBD and TRBJ reference segments using MiTCR v1.1. The analysis was restricted to V-J combinations with a frequency above 0.0001, which together covered about 99% of the repertoires. A TCS score was defined as the ratio between F50 (clonal expansion) and ExV (chaos), using BLOSUM62-based TCRdist between CDR3 peptides within each V-J. Welch's t-statistics and random forest reduced some 510 V-J features to under 15, which were used in a naive Bayes classifier (R e1071). No statistical method was used to fix the sample size in advance, and group allocation was not hidden from the investigators. TCR Vbeta CDR3 sequencing of approximately 140 peripheral blood samples (more than 40 ophthalmopathy, 75 hyperthyroidism and around 17 progressor patients) is reported in the paper.

The sequence joins TRBV6-4 to TRBJ1-2; 8 central nucleotides agree with TRBD1. The TCR originated in a woman aged 25 to 39 with Graves disease. Donor details come from another sample of the same person, matched by shared clones. Sequenced material: peripheral blood mononuclear cells (PBMCs), taken at new diagnosis, from a patient treated with antithyroid drugs. CDR3 protein: CASSRTGGADGYTF. The DNA sequence follows: TGTGCCAGCAGTAGAACAGGGGGAGCGGATGGCTACACCTTC.